The 30 T cell receptor beta chains listed next were all sequenced from one sample in a study of T cell responses to AZD1222 COVID-19 vaccine. Method: immunoSEQ multiplex PCR; TCRdb's copy keeps in-frame clones and lacks some. The sample includes some 49,000 clones, roughly 89% seen only once; the top ten take 1.1%. This sample comprised peripheral blood, obtained 28 days after the second AZD1222 dose. Receptor source: an adult who received the AZD1222 COVID-19 vaccine.

This clone was seen once. The chain couples TRBV6-5 to TRBJ1-6, with TRBD1 as a possible D gene (5 bases). V was trimmed by 8 bases and J by 14 bases, leaving 19 bases between them. Germline CDR1 and CDR2: MNHEY and SVGAGI. The CDR3 totals 13 residues. This CDR3 is CASETALGGTLHF. In DNA form, the CDR3 reads TGTGCCAGCGAGACAGCCCTCGGGGGAACCCTCCACTTT.

This chain connects TRBV12-5 to TRBJ1-1; D unresolved. Germline loops: CDR1 LGHNT, CDR2 FRNRAP. Deletions cut 6 bases from V and 7 bases from J, with 9 bases between. The CDR3 is 11 residues long. In nucleotides, the CDR3 is TGTGCTAGTGGACCGACCCATGAAGCTTTCTTT. It yields the protein CASGPTHEAFF.

The chain links TRBV7-3 to TRBJ1-1; 7 bases map to TRBD1. The CDR3 is made up of 13 amino acids. Trimming cost V 2 bases and J 5 bases; bases outside gene matches: 2. CDR1 SGHTA and CDR2 FQGTGA come from the germline V gene. CDR3 DNA: TGTGCCAGCAGCTTACAGGGGGAAACTGAAGCTTTCTTT. Translating it yields CASSLQGETEAFF.

V and J are TRBV5-8 and TRBJ1-5; D is uncertain. The germline V gene has CDR1 SGHTS and CDR2 YDEGEE. This CDR3 is 14 amino acids long. Trimming stripped 5 bases from V and 0 bases from J, with 9 bases between. The CDR3 sequence: CASRTAYSNQPQHF. CDR3 bases: TGTGCCAGCAGAACAGCTTATAGCAATCAGCCCCAGCATTTT.

The chain couples TRBV28 to TRBJ2-3, with D hard to call. With 8 bases removed from V and 2 bases from J, the gap between germline ends came to 5 bases. CDR3 length: 11 residues. The germline CDR1 and CDR2 sequences are MDHEN and SYDVKM. This CDR3 is CASRTTDTQYF. As DNA, the CDR3 is TGTGCCAGCCGAACCACAGATACGCAGTATTTT.

The chain joins TRBV5-4 to TRBJ2-6, with a tentative D call TRBD2 (5 bases). Germline CDR1 reads SGHNT; CDR2 reads YYREEE (reference sequence). This CDR3 spans 13 amino acids. Trimming left V 10 bases short and J 2 bases short, with 10 bases between. The CDR3 DNA sequence: TGTGCCCCCGGGGTAGCTGGGGCCAACGTCCTGACTTTC. Encoded protein: CAPGVAGANVLTF.

The CDR3 sequence: CASSRTGPGVDYEQYF. The DNA for the CDR3 is TGTGCCAGCTCGCGGACCGGGCCCGGAGTGGACTACGAGCAGTACTTC. V is TRBV18 and J is TRBJ2-7, with D unclear. In germline, CDR1 is KGHSH, CDR2 LQKENI. V gave up 6 bases and J gave up 3 bases, with 21 bases separating them. The CDR3 loop spans 16 amino acids.

This clone was counted only a few times. J is TRBJ2-1 and V is TRBV27, with TRBD2 identical over 9 bases. CDR3 length equals 18 residues. Germline CDR1 MNHEY, CDR2 SMNVEV (reference sequence). V was pared by 5 bases and J by 7 bases, with 18 bases of the junction left unmatched. This chain's CDR3 is CASSPQQFSWREGNEQFF. The CDR3 region has the DNA TGTGCCAGCAGTCCCCAACAGTTCAGTTGGCGGGAGGGGAATGAGCAGTTCTTC.

This clone has a single count. The chain recombines TRBV5-1 with TRBJ2-5; D tentatively reads TRBD1 or TRBD2 (5 bases each). V gave up 6 bases and J gave up 0 bases, with 12 bases separating them. There are 14 residues in the CDR3. Looked up from germline, CDR1 is SGHRS and CDR2 is YFSETQ. The CDR3 DNA is TGCGCCAGCACCCCAGAGGGGTACCAAGAGACCCAGTACTTC. This encodes CASTPEGYQETQYF.

The genes are TRBV2 and TRBJ1-4, with D possibly TRBD1 on 6 matching bases. The length of the CDR3 is 14 residues. From germline, CDR1 is SNHLY and CDR2 FYNNEI. Trimming cost V 10 bases and J 0 bases, with 12 bases left between them. CDR3 sequence reads: CATGQTATNEKLFF. The CDR3 nucleotides read TGTGCCACCGGACAGACTGCAACTAATGAAAAACTGTTTTTT.

The chain employs TRBV6-5 and TRBJ1-3; D gene ambiguous. CDR3 length: 15 amino acids. The ends were cut back, 0 bases at V and 4 bases at J, with 10 bases in the middle. Germline CDR1 MNHEY, CDR2 SVGAGI. The CDR3 spells CASSYSQSRGNTIYF. The CDR3 DNA reads as TGTGCCAGCAGTTACTCGCAGTCTCGGGGAAACACCATATATTTT.

V usage is TRBV12-3 or TRBV12-4 and J usage is TRBJ1-3; D might be TRBD1 (6 bases). This CDR3 is built from 12 residues. The ends were cut back, 6 bases at V and 8 bases at J, with 11 bases in the middle. The CDR3 bases are TGTGCCAGCAGCCCAGGGGTCGACACCATATATTTT. Its translation is CASSPGVDTIYF.

The chain recombines TRBV4-3 with TRBJ2-5; 8 bases fit TRBD2. With V trimmed by 0 bases and J by 7 bases, 4 bases remained unmatched. Germline lookup yields CDR1 LGHNA and CDR2 YSLEER. This CDR3 has 14 amino acids. The CDR3 sequence is CASSQEGLEMTQYF. DNA of the CDR3: TGCGCCAGCAGCCAAGAGGGACTAGAGATGACCCAGTACTTC.

This clone occurred a few times. The rearrangement joins TRBV2 to TRBJ2-7; 8 bases fit TRBD1. The CDR3 sequence is 14 residues long. Trimming removed 8 bases from V and 3 bases from J; junction bases left unmatched: 9. In germline, CDR1 is SNHLY, CDR2 FYNNEI. The chain's CDR3 is CASCRTGQFYEQYF. As DNA, the CDR3 is TGTGCCAGCTGTAGGACAGGGCAATTCTACGAGCAGTACTTC. Full variable domain (remainder filled in from reference TRBV2 and TRBJ2-7): EPEVTQTPSHQVTQMGQEVILRCVPISNHLYFYWYRQILGQKVEFLVSFYNNEISEKSEIFDDQFSVERPDGSNFTLKIRSTKLEDSAMYFCASCRTGQFYEQYFGPGTRLTVT.

The chain's CDR3 is CSARDSLTQYF. The CDR3 nucleotides read TGCAGTGCTAGAGATAGCCTCACCCAGTACTTC. V usage is TRBV20-1 and J usage is TRBJ2-5; no reliable D call. Germline assignment: CDR1 DFQATT and CDR2 SNEGSKA (reference sequence). The length of the CDR3 is 11 residues. V was pared by 0 bases and J by 8 bases, with 7 bases between.

This clone is a singleton in its sample. The V call is TRBV6-5, the J call TRBJ2-3, with 8 bases matching TRBD2. Germline CDR1 and CDR2: MNHEY and SVGAGI. This CDR3 comprises 14 residues. The V gene end was trimmed by 5 bases and the J gene end by 4 bases; junction bases not matched to a gene: 5. For the CDR3, the DNA is TGTGCCAGCAGTCCGGGACTAGTTGCAGATACGCAGTATTTT. Translation gives CASSPGLVADTQYF.

The V gene is TRBV3-1 (or the pseudogene TRBV3-2), the J gene TRBJ2-2; D gene unclear. CDR1 and CDR2 from the germline V gene are LGHDT and YNNKEL (reference sequence). Between the trimmed V and J ends, which lost 0 bases and 0 bases, there was a span of 2 bases. This CDR3 has 14 amino acids. CDR3 DNA: TGTGCCAGCAGCCAAGATTCGAACACCGGGGAGCTGTTTTTT. This codes for CASSQDSNTGELFF.

This chain uses TRBV4-3 with TRBJ2-2, with 10 bases lining up with TRBD1. The J segment lost 6 bases and the V segment lost 0 bases, leaving 10 bases of the junction unmatched. The CDR3 consists of 18 residues. The V gene's germline CDR1 is LGHNA and CDR2 YSLEER. This CDR3 is CASSQDLTRDRGSGELFF. In DNA form, the CDR3 reads TGCGCCAGCAGCCAAGATCTGACGCGGGACAGGGGCTCCGGGGAGCTGTTTTTT.

The chain carries TRBV5-1 and TRBJ2-1; D may be TRBD2 (5 bases). V shed 3 bases and J shed 8 bases, with 15 bases lying between them. This CDR3 comprises 14 residues. CDR1 and CDR2 (germline): SGHRS, YFSETQ. DNA for the CDR3: TGCGCCAGCAGCTACACTAGGGAGAACTATGAGCAGTTCTTC. This translates into CASSYTRENYEQFF.

This rearrangement joins TRBV7-2 to TRBJ1-5, with unresolved D. This CDR3 has 13 amino acids. Trimming took off 3 bases at V and 1 base at J, with 4 bases between the two ends. Germline CDR1 reads SGHTA; CDR2 reads FQGNSA. CDR3 bases: TGTGCCAGCAGCTTTGGGAGCAATCAGCCCCAGCATTTT. This gives the protein CASSFGSNQPQHF.

The J gene is TRBJ2-5, the V gene TRBV18; D tentatively fits TRBD1 or TRBD2 (5 bases each). The ends were cut back, 10 bases at V and 0 bases at J, with 9 bases in the middle. The CDR3 contains 12 residues. CDR1 and CDR2 (germline): KGHSH, LQKENI. In DNA form, the CDR3 reads TGTGCCACGGGACCGAACCAAGAGACCCAGTACTTC. It is translated as CATGPNQETQYF.

The chain recombines TRBV5-1 with TRBJ1-2; D is unclear. Trimming shortened V by 1 base and J by 8 bases, and 9 bases separated the two germline ends. The CDR3 has 12 amino acids. CDR1 is SGHRS, CDR2 YFSETQ, per germline. As DNA, the CDR3 is TGCGCCAGCAGCTTGTCTGGAGTCGGCTACACCTTC. It is translated as CASSLSGVGYTF.

Concerning this clone: Other DNA sequences in this specimen translate into the identical CDR3. V usage is TRBV19 and J usage is TRBJ1-1, with TRBD1 matching over 7 bases. V lost 5 bases, J lost 5 bases, and 2 bases stayed unmatched. CDR3 length equals 12 residues. The germline gives CDR1 LNHDA, CDR2 SQIVND (reference sequence). CDR3 sequence: CASSPTGTEAFF. The CDR3 DNA reads as TGTGCCAGTAGTCCGACAGGGACTGAAGCTTTCTTT.

This rearrangement joins TRBV4-1 to TRBJ2-1; D is ambiguous. Trimming removed 4 bases at V and 4 bases at J, with 20 bases between. This CDR3 is built from 17 residues. CDR1 and CDR2 (germline): MGHRA, YSYEKL. CDR3 nucleotide sequence: TGCGCCAGCAGCCCTGAAAGAGTAATGATTTTATACAATGAGCAGTTCTTC. Translation gives CASSPERVMILYNEQFF.

V usage is TRBV7-8 and J usage is TRBJ1-1; 7 bases map to TRBD1. Germline V gene sequence: CDR1 SGHVS, CDR2 FQNEAQ. CDR3 length: 16 amino acids. V trimming: 0 bases; J trimming: 1 base; junction bases outside the gene matches: 5. CDR3 DNA: TGTGCCAGCAGCTTAGCATTGGGGACAGAGAACACTGAAGCTTTCTTT. It translates to CASSLALGTENTEAFF.

About this clone itself: The sample contains more than one DNA sequence encoding this CDR3. This chain connects TRBV7-2 to TRBJ1-1; the D is unclear. The germline V gene encodes CDR1 SGHTA and CDR2 FQGNSA. This CDR3 spans 13 amino acids. Trimming took 5 bases from V and 1 from J, leaving 8 bases between them. The chain's CDR3 is CASSLTGNTEAFF. The CDR3 region has the DNA TGTGCCAGCAGCCTGACGGGGAACACTGAAGCTTTCTTT.

This clone came up once. The chain is built from TRBV28 and TRBJ2-1, with 9 bases identical to TRBD1. The germline V gene encodes CDR1 MDHEN and CDR2 SYDVKM. The CDR3 contains 13 residues. V gave up 6 bases and J gave up 7 bases; unmatched junction bases: 4. In DNA, the CDR3 is TGTGCCAGCAGGACAGGGGGTCGAAATGAGCAGTTCTTC. Translating it yields CASRTGGRNEQFF.

The rearrangement joins TRBV11-3 to TRBJ2-3; a weak D match, TRBD1 (7 bases). V was trimmed by 5 bases and J by 10 bases, leaving 13 bases between them. CDR3 length: 12 residues. Germline V gene data show CDR1 as SGHNT and CDR2 as YENEEA. The CDR3 reads CASSPTRGAQYF. In nucleotides, the CDR3 is TGTGCCAGCAGCCCCACCAGGGGGGCGCAGTATTTT.

The chain recombines TRBV6-5 with TRBJ1-2; D uncertain. Germline CDR1 MNHEY, CDR2 SVGAGI. CDR3 length: 14 amino acids. The V end lost 5 bases, the J end lost 1 base, and 11 bases lay between the germline ends. The CDR3 DNA is TGTGCCAGCAGTCCCCCGGACGATAACTATGGCTACACCTTC. Its translation: CASSPPDDNYGYTF.

This clone was seen a single time. The CDR3 protein is CASSLGQGSLAKNIQYF. The CDR3 nucleotides read TGTGCCAGCAGCTTAGGACAGGGGTCCTTAGCCAAAAACATTCAGTACTTC. This chain joins TRBV13 and TRBJ2-4; TRBD1 agrees at 7 bases. Per the germline V gene, CDR1 is PRHDT and CDR2 is FYEKMQ (reference sequence). The CDR3 sequence is 17 residues long. The junction had 5 bases not matched to a gene; V was cut back by 0 bases and J by 0 bases.